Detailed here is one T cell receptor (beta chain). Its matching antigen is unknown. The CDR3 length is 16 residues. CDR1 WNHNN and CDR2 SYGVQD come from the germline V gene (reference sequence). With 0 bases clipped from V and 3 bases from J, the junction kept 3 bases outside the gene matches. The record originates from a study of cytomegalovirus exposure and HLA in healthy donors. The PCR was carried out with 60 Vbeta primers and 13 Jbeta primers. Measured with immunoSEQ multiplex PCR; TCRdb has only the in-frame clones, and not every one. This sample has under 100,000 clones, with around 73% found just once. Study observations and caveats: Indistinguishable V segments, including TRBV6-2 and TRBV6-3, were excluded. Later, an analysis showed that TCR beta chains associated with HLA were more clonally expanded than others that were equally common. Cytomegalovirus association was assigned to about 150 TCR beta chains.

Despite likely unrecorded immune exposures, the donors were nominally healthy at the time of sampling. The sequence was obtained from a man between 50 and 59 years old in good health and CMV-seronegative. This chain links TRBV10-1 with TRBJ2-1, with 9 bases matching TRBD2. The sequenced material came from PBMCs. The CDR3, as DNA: TGCGCCAGCAGTGAGTCTAGCGGGGGCCACTACAATGAGCAGTTCTTC. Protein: CASSESSGGHYNEQFF.